These 23 T cell receptor beta chains share one sample of origin, sequenced in a study of PD-1 blockade in mismatch repair-deficient tumors. Method: immunoSEQ multiplex PCR; TCRdb's copy keeps in-frame clones and lacks some. The sample lists 120,000 or so clones, about 88% occurring once. Sequenced here: peripheral blood, sampled 44 weeks after starting pembrolizumab. The receptors come from an adult with mismatch repair-deficient cancer.

The rearrangement uses TRBV9 and TRBJ1-1, with TRBD1 matching over 8 bases. Trimming removed 3 bases from V and 1 base from J; junction bases left unmatched: 5. Per germline, CDR1 SGDLS and CDR2 YYNGEE. The CDR3 has 15 residues. CDR3 region: CASSGQGPGNTEAFF. In nucleotides, the CDR3 is TGTGCCAGCAGCGGACAGGGGCCGGGGAACACTGAAGCTTTCTTT.

This clone was seen a few times. The chain joins TRBV7-9 to TRBJ1-4; no clear D gene. This CDR3 comprises 13 residues. Germline assignment: CDR1 SEHNR and CDR2 FQNEAQ (reference sequence). With 0 bases removed from V and 11 bases from J, the gap between germline ends came to 10 bases. CDR3 DNA: TGTGCCAGCAGCTTAGCGCGACTGGGGAAACTGTTTTTT. Translating gives CASSLARLGKLFF.

This chain uses TRBV6-5 with TRBJ1-2; 9 bases agree with TRBD1. V trimming: 6 bases; J trimming: 8 bases; junction bases outside the gene matches: 10. CDR1 MNHEY and CDR2 SVGAGI come from the germline V gene. The CDR3 is made up of 14 amino acids. CDR3 nucleotide sequence: TGTGCCAGCAGCCCTCAACAGGGGGCGCCGGGCTACACCTTC. Protein product: CASSPQQGAPGYTF.

This clone occurred once. The chain uses TRBV9 and TRBJ1-1; D possibly corresponds to TRBD1 (6 bases). The CDR3 loop spans 12 amino acids. With 4 bases removed from V and 13 bases from J, the gap between germline ends came to 17 bases. The germline CDR1 and CDR2 sequences are SGDLS and YYNGEE. This CDR3 is CASSSRGRGVFF. The CDR3, as DNA: TGTGCCAGCAGCTCTCGTGGCAGGGGCGTTTTCTTT.

CDR3: CASTRTSGYEQYF. DNA for the CDR3: TGTGCCAGCACGAGGACTAGCGGCTACGAGCAGTACTTC. The chain is built from TRBV6-6 and TRBJ2-7, with 10 bases aligning to TRBD2. The J segment lost 3 bases and the V segment lost 7 bases, leaving 3 bases of the junction unmatched. The CDR3 has 13 residues. Germline lookup yields CDR1 MNHNY and CDR2 SVGAGI (reference sequence).

This clone was detected once. V gene TRBV7-9 combines with J gene TRBJ2-6, with D unresolved. Trimming took off 5 bases at V and 0 bases at J, with 11 bases between the two ends. Germline assignment: CDR1 SEHNR and CDR2 FQNEAQ (reference sequence). This CDR3 region has 16 residues. The CDR3 DNA is TGTGCCAGCAGCCCTGTTCTAAACTCTGGGGCCAACGTCCTGACTTTC. It yields the protein CASSPVLNSGANVLTF.

This clone came up a few times. The V call is TRBV28, the J call TRBJ2-1, with 8 bases fitting TRBD2. CDR3 length: 15 amino acids. V trimming: 5 bases; J trimming: 3 bases; junction bases outside the gene matches: 6. The germline gives CDR1 MDHEN, CDR2 SYDVKM. CDR3 in DNA: TGTGCCAGCAGTCTACCGGGACTAGGCTACAATGAGCAGTTCTTC. Encoded protein: CASSLPGLGYNEQFF.

The V and J genes are TRBV25-1 and TRBJ1-1; 9 bases line up with TRBD1. This CDR3 comprises 15 residues. In germline, CDR1 is MGHDK, CDR2 SYGVNS. The V segment lost 10 bases and the J segment 3 bases; nucleotides outside the gene matches: 12. This chain's CDR3 is CATGTGFNMDTEAFF. CDR3 in DNA: TGTGCCACCGGGACAGGGTTCAACATGGACACTGAAGCTTTCTTT.

The CDR3 DNA follows: TGTGCCAGCAGATATATAGCGGGAGTTGAGGAGACCCAGTACTTC. Protein sequence: CASRYIAGVEETQYF. This rearrangement joins TRBV7-9 to TRBJ2-5, with 9 bases lining up with TRBD2. V lost 6 bases and J lost 5; bases outside the gene matches: 10. This CDR3 region has 15 residues. Germline V gene lookup returns CDR1 SEHNR and CDR2 FQNEAQ (reference sequence). Combining the CDR3 with reference TRBV7-9 and TRBJ2-5 gives the whole variable domain DTGVSQNPRHKITKRGQNVTFRCDPISEHNRLYWYRQTLGQGPEFLTYFQNEAQLEKSRLLSDRFSAERPKGSFSTLEIQRTEQGDSAMYLCASRYIAGVEETQYFGPGTRLLVL.

Only a few counts were recorded for this clone. The V call is TRBV7-9, the J call TRBJ1-2; no definite D call. The CDR3 runs to 14 residues. Trimming cost V 2 bases and J 4 bases, with 11 bases left between them. Germline CDR1 SEHNR, CDR2 FQNEAQ (reference sequence). Written as DNA, the CDR3 is TGTGCCAGCAGCTTATATCCCCTTGGCTATGGCTACACCTTC. The encoded protein is CASSLYPLGYGYTF.

The chain employs TRBV30 and TRBJ2-7, with 7 bases fitting TRBD2. The germline CDR1 and CDR2 sequences are GTSNPN and SVGIG (reference sequence). V dropped 0 bases and J dropped 2; count of bases not matched to a gene: 7. The length of the CDR3 is 15 residues. The CDR3 loop reads CAWSVLLAGAYEQYF. CDR3 nucleotide sequence: TGTGCCTGGAGTGTACTCCTGGCGGGAGCCTACGAGCAGTACTTC.

The chain recombines TRBV14 with TRBJ2-2; D might be TRBD1 (5 bases). The V gene lost 0 bases and the J gene lost 3 bases, with 20 bases spanning the gap. The CDR3 covers 19 residues. Per germline, CDR1 SGHDN and CDR2 FVKESK. CDR3 sequence (DNA): TGTGCCAGCAGCCAAGAGTGGGGAAGGCAGGGTCGGGACACCGGGGAGCTGTTTTTT. It yields the protein CASSQEWGRQGRDTGELFF.

This clone occurred a few times. The V call is TRBV2, the J call TRBJ1-5, with D tentatively TRBD1 (6 bases). CDR3 length equals 16 residues. V lost 3 bases, J lost 6 bases, and 18 bases lay in between. Looked up from germline, CDR1 is SNHLY and CDR2 is FYNNEI. CDR3 DNA sequence: TGTGCCAGCAGTGAGTTCACGGGACTAGGGGGTCAGCCCCAGCATTTT. Protein: CASSEFTGLGGQPQHF.

This sequence joins TRBV28 and TRBJ2-3, with D maybe TRBD1 (6 bases). This CDR3 region has 13 residues. With 6 bases removed from V and 4 bases from J, the gap between germline ends came to 11 bases. Per germline, CDR1 MDHEN and CDR2 SYDVKM. CDR3 nucleotide sequence: TGTGCCAGCAGCACACAGGGCTCAGATACGCAGTATTTT. This codes for CASSTQGSDTQYF.

The J gene is TRBJ2-2, the V gene TRBV29-1; the match to TRBD2 covers 11 bases. V lost 5 bases, J lost 6 bases, and 2 bases stayed unmatched. The CDR3 has 13 residues. Germline V gene lookup returns CDR1 SQVTM and CDR2 ANQGSEA. The CDR3 DNA follows: TGCAGCGTTCGTAGCGGGAGGGCCGGGGAGCTGTTTTTT. This encodes CSVRSGRAGELFF.

V and J are TRBV29-1 and TRBJ2-3, with 8 bases fitting TRBD1. Germline loops: CDR1 SQVTM, CDR2 ANQGSEA. The ends lost 0 bases at V and 9 bases at J; junction bases unmatched: 2. This CDR3 contains 12 residues. Here the CDR3 reads CSVEDGQGTQYF. The CDR3 region has the DNA TGCAGCGTTGAAGATGGACAGGGAACGCAGTATTTT.

This chain joins TRBV13 and TRBJ2-2, with 7 bases fitting TRBD1. V was clipped by 5 bases and J by 9 bases; unmatched bases: 12. CDR1 and CDR2 (germline): PRHDT, FYEKMQ (reference sequence). The CDR3 loop spans 15 amino acids. In DNA form, the CDR3 reads TGTGCCAGCAGCGTCGACAGGGTGGATTACCGGGAGCTGTTTTTT. Amino acids: CASSVDRVDYRELFF.

The chain joins TRBV2 to TRBJ2-7; 14 bases are shared with TRBD2. Germline CDR1 and CDR2: SNHLY and FYNNEI. CDR3 length: 15 residues. Trimming at V came to 5 bases and at J to 1 base, leaving 1 base not matched to a gene. The CDR3 sequence: CASSRLAGGSYEQYF. CDR3 DNA: TGTGCCAGCAGTAGACTAGCGGGAGGGTCCTACGAGCAGTACTTC.

The DNA of the CDR3 is TGCGCCAGCAGACATATAAGTCAAGAGACCCAGTACTTC. Protein product: CASRHISQETQYF. The chain has TRBV4-1 and TRBJ2-5, with D unclear. The CDR3 consists of 13 residues. The germline CDR1 and CDR2 sequences are MGHRA and YSYEKL. Trimming stripped 6 bases from V and 2 bases from J, with 10 bases between.

This rearrangement joins TRBV14 to TRBJ2-1; the match to TRBD1 covers 8 bases. J lost 4 bases, V lost 4 bases, and 6 bases had no gene match. Germline V gives CDR1 SGHDN, CDR2 FVKESK. CDR3 length: 15 amino acids. CDR3 nucleotide sequence: TGTGCCAGCAGCCGCGGGACAGGTAATTACAATGAGCAGTTCTTC. Protein product: CASSRGTGNYNEQFF.

V is TRBV27 and J is TRBJ2-7, with 10 bases aligning to TRBD1. The CDR3 extends over 14 amino acids. Trimming cost V 0 bases and J 5 bases; bases outside gene matches: 1. CDR1 and CDR2 (germline): MNHEY, SMNVEV (reference sequence). The CDR3 coding sequence is TGTGCCAGCAGTTTATCGACAGGGGGCAACGAGCAGTACTTC. It specifies CASSLSTGGNEQYF.

The V gene is TRBV19, the J gene TRBJ2-7, with D possibly TRBD1 on 8 matching bases. Between the trimmed V and J ends, which lost 6 bases and 3 bases, there was a span of 24 bases. This CDR3 has 17 residues. Germline-derived CDR1 and CDR2 are LNHDA and SQIVND (reference sequence). The CDR3 coding sequence is TGTGCCAGTAGCCACCCAATCGGGGGGACAGGCCGCTACGAGCAGTACTTC. Its protein is CASSHPIGGTGRYEQYF.

The chain has TRBV4-1 and TRBJ2-7; no reliable D call. The CDR3 runs 15 residues. Germline lookup yields CDR1 MGHRA and CDR2 YSYEKL. V was cut by 1 base and J by 2 bases, with 12 bases left in between. CDR3 nucleotides: TGCGCCAGCAGCCAAGGTTCAAATCGGCCCTACGAGCAGTACTTC. Protein sequence: CASSQGSNRPYEQYF.